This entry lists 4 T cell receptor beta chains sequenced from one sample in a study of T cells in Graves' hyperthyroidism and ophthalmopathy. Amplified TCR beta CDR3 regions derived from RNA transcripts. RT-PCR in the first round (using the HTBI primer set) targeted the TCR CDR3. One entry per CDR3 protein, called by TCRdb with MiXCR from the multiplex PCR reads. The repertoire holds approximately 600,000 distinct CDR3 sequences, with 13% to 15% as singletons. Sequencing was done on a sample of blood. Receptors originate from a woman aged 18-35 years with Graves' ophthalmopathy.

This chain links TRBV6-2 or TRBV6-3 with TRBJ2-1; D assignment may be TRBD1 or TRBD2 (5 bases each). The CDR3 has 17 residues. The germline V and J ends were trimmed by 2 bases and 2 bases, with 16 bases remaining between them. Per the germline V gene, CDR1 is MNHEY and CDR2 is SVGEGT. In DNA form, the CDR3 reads TGTGCCAGCAGTTACGTCGGGACCGGGATAACCTACAATGAGCAGTTCTTC. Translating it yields CASSYVGTGITYNEQFF.

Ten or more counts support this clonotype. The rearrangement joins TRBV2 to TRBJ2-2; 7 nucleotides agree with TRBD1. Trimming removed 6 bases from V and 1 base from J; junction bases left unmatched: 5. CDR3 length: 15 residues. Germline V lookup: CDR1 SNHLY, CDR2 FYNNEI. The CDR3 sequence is CASRPGTVNTGELFF. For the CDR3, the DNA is TGTGCCAGCAGGCCCGGGACAGTGAACACCGGGGAGCTGTTTTTT.

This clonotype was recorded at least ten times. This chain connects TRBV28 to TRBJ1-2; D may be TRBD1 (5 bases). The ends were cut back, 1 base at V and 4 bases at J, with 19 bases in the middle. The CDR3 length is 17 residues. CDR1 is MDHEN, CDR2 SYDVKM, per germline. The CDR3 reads CASSLLGLGGKGYGYTF. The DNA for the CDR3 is TGTGCCAGCAGTTTATTGGGGCTTGGAGGGAAGGGCTATGGCTACACCTTC.

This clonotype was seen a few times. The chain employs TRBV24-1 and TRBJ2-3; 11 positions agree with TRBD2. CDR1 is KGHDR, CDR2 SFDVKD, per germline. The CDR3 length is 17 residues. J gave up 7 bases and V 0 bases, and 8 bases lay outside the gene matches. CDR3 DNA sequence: TGTGCCACCAGTGATTTGCCGTTGCTAGCGGGAGGAAATACGCAGTATTTT. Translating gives CATSDLPLLAGGNTQYF.